The 12 T cell receptor beta chains presented below share a single source sample, sequenced in a study of T cell responses to AZD1222 COVID-19 vaccine. Profiled with immunoSEQ multiplex PCR; TCRdb holds only in-frame clones, not every one. The table shows about 150,000 clones, with 88% occurring only once. The starting material was peripheral blood, obtained on day 0 of AZD1222 vaccination. These receptors all stem from an adult in good health.

CDR3 loop: CASSERAKQPQHF. The DNA of the CDR3 is TGTGCCAGCAGTGAAAGGGCCAAACAGCCCCAGCATTTT. This chain connects TRBV2 to TRBJ1-5; D is undetermined. From germline, CDR1 is SNHLY and CDR2 FYNNEI. Between the trimmed V and J ends, which lost 2 bases and 7 bases, there was a span of 9 bases. The CDR3 sequence is 13 residues long.

This chain links TRBV7-9 with TRBJ1-3, with D possibly being TRBD1 (5 bases). The V and J ends lost 0 bases and 0 bases respectively, with 12 bases between them. In germline, CDR1 is SEHNR, CDR2 FQNEAQ (reference sequence). The length of the CDR3 is 17 residues. The CDR3 is CASSLAQGSSSGNTIYF. Here the CDR3 DNA reads TGTGCCAGCAGCTTAGCGCAGGGCAGCAGCTCTGGAAACACCATATATTTT.

The chain carries TRBV11-2 and TRBJ2-7, with 9 bases matching TRBD1. V lost 5 bases and J lost 3; bases outside the gene matches: 2. Looked up from germline, CDR1 is SGHAT and CDR2 is FQNNGV. The CDR3 extends over 13 amino acids. As DNA, the CDR3 is TGTGCCAGCAGCGTGACAGGGGGCTACGAGCAGTACTTC. Translating gives CASSVTGGYEQYF.

This chain links TRBV9 with TRBJ1-1; D remains ambiguous. Germline V gene lookup returns CDR1 SGDLS and CDR2 YYNGEE. V was clipped by 0 bases and J by 6 bases, with 15 bases between them. This CDR3 is built from 15 residues. CDR3 loop: CASSVGVAGSPEAFF. CDR3 coding DNA: TGTGCCAGCAGCGTAGGGGTGGCGGGATCCCCTGAAGCTTTCTTT.

The chain joins TRBV5-6 to TRBJ2-7, with D perhaps being TRBD1 or TRBD2 (6 bases each). The CDR3 is 16 amino acids. V lost 0 bases and J 6 bases, leaving 19 bases between the germline ends. In germline, CDR1 is SGHDT, CDR2 YYEEEE. CDR3 in DNA: TGTGCCAGCAGCTTGGGCCACTCTAGCGCCAGGGGCGAGCAGTACTTC. This codes for CASSLGHSSARGEQYF.

This chain links TRBV14 with TRBJ1-1, with a tentative D call TRBD1 (5 bases). Trimming left V 4 bases short and J 0 bases short, with 15 bases between. In germline, CDR1 is SGHDN, CDR2 FVKESK. The CDR3 covers 16 residues. This CDR3 is CASSLQVRGLNTEAFF. The CDR3 coding sequence is TGTGCCAGCAGCCTACAGGTCCGGGGGTTGAACACTGAAGCTTTCTTT.

V gene TRBV29-1 combines with J gene TRBJ1-1; 7 bases line up with TRBD1. CDR1 and CDR2 (germline): SQVTM, ANQGSEA. The CDR3 sequence is 13 residues long. Losses at the gene ends were 6 bases for V and 2 bases for J; bases not matched to a gene: 6. The CDR3 DNA sequence: TGCAGCGTAGAACAGGGGTTCAACACTGAAGCTTTCTTT. This codes for CSVEQGFNTEAFF. Full variable domain (remainder filled in from reference TRBV29-1 and TRBJ1-1): SAVISQKPSRDICQRGTSLTIQCQVDSQVTMMFWYRQQPGQSLTLIATANQGSEATYESGFVIDKFPISRPNLTFSTLTVSNMSPEDSSIYLCSVEQGFNTEAFFGQGTRLTVV.

This clone has just one count. This chain links TRBV5-1 with TRBJ2-1; D may correspond to TRBD1 or TRBD2 (7 bases each). Trimming removed 4 bases from V and 9 bases from J, with 29 bases in between. CDR1 SGHRS and CDR2 YFSETQ come from the germline V gene. The CDR3 covers 18 residues. The CDR3 coding sequence is TGCGCCAGCAGCCCCAGGGGGGGCACGTTAGGGGTCCAAGGTGAGCAGTTCTTC. This encodes CASSPRGGTLGVQGEQFF.

V is TRBV7-2 and J is TRBJ2-2; D is possibly TRBD1 (6 bases). Trimming shortened V by 1 base and J by 6 bases, and 12 bases separated the two germline ends. Per germline, CDR1 SGHTA and CDR2 FQGNSA. The CDR3 extends over 15 amino acids. Here the CDR3 reads CASSLGSGVAGELFF. For the CDR3, the DNA is TGTGCCAGCAGCTTAGGGTCAGGGGTAGCCGGGGAGCTGTTTTTT.

The CDR3 reads CASSLDRGNTEAFF. Written as DNA, the CDR3 is TGTGCCAGCAGTCTCGACAGGGGGAACACTGAAGCTTTCTTT. The rearrangement joins TRBV6-2 or TRBV6-3 to TRBJ1-1, with 8 bases that match TRBD1. Germline loops: CDR1 MNHEY, CDR2 SVGEGT. With V trimmed by 5 bases and J by 1 base, 3 bases remained unmatched. The CDR3 consists of 14 residues.

Remarks on this clone: The same CDR3 can be traced to other DNA sequences in this sample. The CDR3 DNA reads as TGTGCCAGCAACCCCAGTGGCGGGGAGACCCAGTACTTC. Its protein is CASNPSGGETQYF. The V and J genes are TRBV7-2 and TRBJ2-5; a weak D match, TRBD2 (5 bases). The germline gives CDR1 SGHTA, CDR2 FQGNSA. The length of the CDR3 is 13 residues. V shed 7 bases and J shed 5 bases, with 14 bases lying between them.

This clone was observed a few times. The genes are TRBV9 and TRBJ1-6; D remains ambiguous. Germline V gene lookup returns CDR1 SGDLS and CDR2 YYNGEE. The CDR3 spans 15 residues. V was shortened by 6 bases and J by 7 bases, with 17 bases between the two germline ends. In DNA form, the CDR3 reads TGTGCCAGCACGGGTGCGCTGGGAGGGAATTCACCCCTCCACTTT. Protein product: CASTGALGGNSPLHF.